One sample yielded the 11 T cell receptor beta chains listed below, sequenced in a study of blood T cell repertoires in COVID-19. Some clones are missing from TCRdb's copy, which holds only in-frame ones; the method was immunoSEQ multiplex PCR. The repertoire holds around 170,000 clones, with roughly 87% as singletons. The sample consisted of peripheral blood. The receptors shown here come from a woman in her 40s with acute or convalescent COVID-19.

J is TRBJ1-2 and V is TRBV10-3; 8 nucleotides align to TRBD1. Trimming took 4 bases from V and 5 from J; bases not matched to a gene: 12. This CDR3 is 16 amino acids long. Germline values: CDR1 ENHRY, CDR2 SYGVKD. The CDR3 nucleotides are TGTGCCATCAGTGTGCCCGGGACAGGCCCTGGTTATGGCTACACCTTC. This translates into CAISVPGTGPGYGYTF.

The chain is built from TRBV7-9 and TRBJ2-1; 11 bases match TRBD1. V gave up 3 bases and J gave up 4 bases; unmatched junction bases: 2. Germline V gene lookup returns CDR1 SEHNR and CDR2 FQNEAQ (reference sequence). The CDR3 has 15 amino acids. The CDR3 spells CASSFGQGAYNEQFF. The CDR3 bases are TGTGCCAGCAGCTTCGGACAGGGGGCGTACAATGAGCAGTTCTTC.

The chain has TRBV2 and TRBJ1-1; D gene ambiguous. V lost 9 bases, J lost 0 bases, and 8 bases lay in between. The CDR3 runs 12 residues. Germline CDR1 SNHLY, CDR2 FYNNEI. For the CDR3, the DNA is TGTGCCAGTCAGGTCATGAACACTGAAGCTTTCTTT. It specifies CASQVMNTEAFF. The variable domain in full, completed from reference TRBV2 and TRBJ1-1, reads EPEVTQTPSHQVTQMGQEVILRCVPISNHLYFYWYRQILGQKVEFLVSFYNNEISEKSEIFDDQFSVERPDGSNFTLKIRSTKLEDSAMYFCASQVMNTEAFFGQGTRLTVV.

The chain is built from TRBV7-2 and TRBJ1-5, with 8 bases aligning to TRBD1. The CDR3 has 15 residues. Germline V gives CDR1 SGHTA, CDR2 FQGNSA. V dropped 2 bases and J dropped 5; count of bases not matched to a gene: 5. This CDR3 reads CASSLQGAVDQPQHF. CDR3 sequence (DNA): TGTGCCAGCAGCTTACAGGGGGCTGTTGATCAGCCCCAGCATTTT.

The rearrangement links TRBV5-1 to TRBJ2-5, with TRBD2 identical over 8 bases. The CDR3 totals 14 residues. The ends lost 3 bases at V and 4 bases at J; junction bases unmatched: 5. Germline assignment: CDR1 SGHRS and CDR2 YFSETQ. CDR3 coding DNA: TGCGCCAGCAGCTCCTCGGGGGGGCTAGAGACCCAGTACTTC. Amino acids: CASSSSGGLETQYF.

CDR3 residues: CASSMGQESNQPQHF. The DNA of the CDR3 is TGTGCCAGTAGTATGGGACAGGAGAGCAATCAGCCCCAGCATTTT. The chain employs TRBV19 and TRBJ1-5, with TRBD1 matching 8 bases. J lost 1 base, V lost 3 bases, and 2 bases had no gene match. Germline assignment: CDR1 LNHDA and CDR2 SQIVND (reference sequence). The CDR3 is 15 amino acids.

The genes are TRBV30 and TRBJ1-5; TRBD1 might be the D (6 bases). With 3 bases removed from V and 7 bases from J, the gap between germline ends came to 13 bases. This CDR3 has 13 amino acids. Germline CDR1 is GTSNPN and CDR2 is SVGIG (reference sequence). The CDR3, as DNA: TGTGCCTGGAGCGATGACAGGATCCAGCCCCAGCATTTT. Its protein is CAWSDDRIQPQHF.

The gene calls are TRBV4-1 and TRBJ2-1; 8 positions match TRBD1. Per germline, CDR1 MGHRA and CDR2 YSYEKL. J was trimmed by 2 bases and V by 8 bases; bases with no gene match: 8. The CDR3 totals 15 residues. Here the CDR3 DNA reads TGCGCCAGCGGACAGGGCCAAAACGCCTACAATGAGCAGTTCTTC. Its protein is CASGQGQNAYNEQFF.

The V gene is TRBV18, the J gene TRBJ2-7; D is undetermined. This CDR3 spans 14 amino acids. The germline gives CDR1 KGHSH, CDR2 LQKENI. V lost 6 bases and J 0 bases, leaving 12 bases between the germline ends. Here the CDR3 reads CASSPTLNSYEQYF. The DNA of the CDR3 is TGTGCCAGCTCTCCAACACTAAACTCCTACGAGCAGTACTTC.

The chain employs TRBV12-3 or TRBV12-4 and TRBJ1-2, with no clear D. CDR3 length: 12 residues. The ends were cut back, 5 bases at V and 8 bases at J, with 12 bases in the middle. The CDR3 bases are TGTGCCAGCAGTGGCGGGTTAGGCGGCTACACCTTC. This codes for CASSGGLGGYTF.

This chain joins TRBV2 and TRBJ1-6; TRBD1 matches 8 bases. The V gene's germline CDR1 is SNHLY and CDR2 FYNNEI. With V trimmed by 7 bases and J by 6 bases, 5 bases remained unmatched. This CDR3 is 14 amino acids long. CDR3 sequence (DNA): TGTGCCAGCACTGGGGACAGGATTAATTCACCCCTCCACTTT. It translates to CASTGDRINSPLHF.